This T cell receptor beta chain derives from a study of low-dose radiotherapy and immunotherapy resistance in tumors. Background on the study: Treatment of Cohort 1 consisted of 0.5 Gy per fraction every 2 weeks, adding up to 6.5 Gy. Aspirin 300 mg, taken orally and daily, was given to patients for four cycles from cycle 1 day 1.

Indicated time point: after trial treatment. Indicated treatment: LDRT plus nivolumab, ipilimumab, low-dose cyclophosphamide and aspirin (RACIN trial). This clonotype was picked up many times. Gene-specific TRAV and TRBV primers were used for first-strand cDNA, covering alpha and beta chains. With a constant-region primer and a V-primer adapter, TCRs were subjected to approximately 21 PCR cycles of amplification. From the reads, TCRdb called clonotypes with MiXCR, one entry per CDR3 protein. The profile shows approximately 91,000 distinct CDR3 sequences, roughly 20% of them singletons. The sequencing here drew on PBMCs, taken after low-dose radiotherapy plus immunotherapy. This TCR derives from a female donor with ovarian cancer.

The chain's CDR3 is CASSPLLETQYF. The CDR3 nucleotides read TGTGCCAGCTCACCACTCCTGGAGACCCAGTACTTC. The rearrangement links TRBV18 to TRBJ2-5; D is unresolved. The CDR3 contains 12 residues. Trimming shortened V by 1 base and J by 5 bases, and 5 bases separated the two germline ends. CDR1 is KGHSH and CDR2 is LQKENI in the germline V gene. Full variable domain (outside the CDR3, taken from reference TRBV18 and TRBJ2-5): NAGVMQNPRHLVRRRGQEARLRCSPMKGHSHVYWYRQLPEEGLKFMVYLQKENIIDESGMPKERFSAEFPKEGPSILRIQQVVRGDSAAYFCASSPLLETQYFGPGTRLLVL.